Listed below are T cell receptor beta chains from one sample, sequenced in a study of cytotoxic CD8 clonotypes in ibrutinib-treated CLL. Clones were sequenced by immunoSEQ multiplex PCR, and TCRdb holds only the in-frame ones, with some missing. The profile shows approximately 100,000 clones, approximately 56% of them singletons. The sequences come from PBMCs, collected after 24 months of ibrutinib treatment. These receptor sequences come from a human donor with chronic lymphocytic leukemia. CDR3s include the opening cysteine and the closing phenylalanine or tryptophan. The D gene is left open where the match is weak. Clone sizes are given selectively: once, few, many, or a class where the clone is expanded.

J: TRBJ1-3; size: few; D: -; V: TRBV2; DNA: TGTGCCAGCTGCTACAGGGTTGGAAACACCATATATTTT; CDR3: CASCYRVGNTIYF
J: TRBJ2-7; size: few; D: -; V: TRBV7-9; DNA: TGTGCCAGCAGCTTCCGGGACATGCCCTACGAGCAGTACTTC; CDR3: CASSFRDMPYEQYF
J: TRBJ1-1; size: -; D: -; V: TRBV5-1; DNA: TGCGCCAGCAGCAAAGAAGGTAGCACTGAAGCTTTCTTT; CDR3: CASSKEGSTEAFF
J: TRBJ2-7; size: -; D: -; V: TRBV7-2; DNA: TGTGCCAGCAGCTCAGTGGACTTGGGGGAGCAGTACTTC; CDR3: CASSSVDLGEQYF
J: TRBJ1-3; size: once; D: -; V: TRBV14; DNA: TGTGCCAGCAGCCAACCAAGTACAAACACCATATATTTT; CDR3: CASSQPSTNTIYF
J: TRBJ2-5; size: -; D: -; V: TRBV5-1; DNA: TGCGCCAGCAGCTTGTTTGTCCAACAGACCCAGTACTTC; CDR3: CASSLFVQQTQYF
J: TRBJ1-1; size: -; D: -; V: TRBV29-1; DNA: TGCAGCGTTGAAGGGGGTACGGGGGAGAACACTGAAGCTTTCTTT; CDR3: CSVEGGTGENTEAFF
J: TRBJ2-1; size: -; D: -; V: TRBV6-6; DNA: TGTGCCAGCAGACGGGGGAACAATGAGCAGTTCTTC; CDR3: CASRRGNNEQFF
J: TRBJ1-2; size: few; D: -; V: TRBV6-5; DNA: TGTGCCAGTGGGGACGGTACTAACTATGGCTACACCTTC; CDR3: CASGDGTNYGYTF
J: TRBJ2-7; size: once; D: TRBD2; V: TRBV5-8; DNA: TGTGCCAGCAACCGGGGGGGCCACTACGAGCAGTACTTC; CDR3: CASNRGGHYEQYF
J: TRBJ1-1; size: -; D: -; V: TRBV6-6; DNA: TGTGCCAGCAGGAAGACAGGTCGAACTGAAGCTTTCTTT; CDR3: CASRKTGRTEAFF
J: TRBJ1-4; size: -; D: TRBD1; V: TRBV6-5; DNA: TGTGCCAGCAGACGACAGGGTACAATTGAAAAACTGTTTTTT; CDR3: CASRRQGTIEKLFF
J: TRBJ1-2; size: -; D: -; V: TRBV5-6; DNA: TGTGCCAGCAGCCTGCAGGGGAATGTTGGCTACACCTTC; CDR3: CASSLQGNVGYTF
J: TRBJ1-2; size: -; D: TRBD1; V: TRBV14; DNA: TGTGCCAGCAGCCAAACCGGGACAGGGTCTGGCTACACCTTC; CDR3: CASSQTGTGSGYTF
J: TRBJ2-7; size: -; D: TRBD1; V: TRBV30; DNA: TGTGCCTATCTGGACAGGGGACTCTACGAGCAGTACTTC; CDR3: CAYLDRGLYEQYF
J: TRBJ1-3; size: -; D: -; V: TRBV19; DNA: TGTGCCAGTAGAAACGATGGAGGGGACACCATATATTTT; CDR3: CASRNDGGDTIYF
J: TRBJ2-7; size: -; D: TRBD2; V: TRBV2; DNA: TGTGCCAGCAGTGTCGAGACTAGCGGGCGCGAGCAGTACTTC; CDR3: CASSVETSGREQYF
J: TRBJ2-7; size: -; D: TRBD1; V: TRBV5-1; DNA: TGCGCCAGCAGCATTGGGACAGCGAGCTACGAGCAGTACTTC; CDR3: CASSIGTASYEQYF
J: TRBJ2-7; size: -; D: TRBD1; V: TRBV5-1; DNA: TGCGCCAGCAGCCTATCGACAGGGTCCATTTCCTACGAGCAGTACTTC; CDR3: CASSLSTGSISYEQYF
J: TRBJ2-4; size: once; D: TRBD2; V: TRBV6-5; DNA: TGTGCCAGCAGTCTCCGGGGGGGAGGAAACATTCAGTACTTC; CDR3: CASSLRGGGNIQYF
J: TRBJ1-6; size: -; D: -; V: TRBV5-6; DNA: TGTGCCAGCAGCTTCCCCCCTGGGAGCTCCTATAATTCACCCCTCCACTTT; CDR3: CASSFPPGSSYNSPLHF
J: TRBJ2-7; size: -; D: -; V: TRBV14; DNA: TGTGCCAGCAGCCGAGGGGGTTCCTACGAGCAGTACTTC; CDR3: CASSRGGSYEQYF
J: TRBJ2-7; size: few; D: TRBD1; V: TRBV28; DNA: TGTGCCAGGATACTTGGAGGACAGGACTACGAGCAGTACTTC; CDR3: CARILGGQDYEQYF
J: TRBJ1-2; size: -; D: TRBD1; V: TRBV6-1; DNA: TGTGCCAGCAGTGAACGTAATTCAGGGGGCGGATATGGCTACACCTTC; CDR3: CASSERNSGGGYGYTF
J: TRBJ2-6; size: -; D: -; V: TRBV5-1; DNA: TGCGCCAGCAGCGGGAGGACGGGGAGCTCTGGGGCCAACGTCCTGACTTTC; CDR3: CASSGRTGSSGANVLTF
J: TRBJ2-7; size: -; D: TRBD2; V: TRBV19; DNA: TGTGCCAGTAGTACCCCCGGGAGGTCCTACGAGCAGTACTTC; CDR3: CASSTPGRSYEQYF
J: TRBJ2-7; size: once; D: -; V: TRBV30; DNA: TGTGCCTGGAGTGTACGCCACGAGCAGTACTTC; CDR3: CAWSVRHEQYF
J: TRBJ1-1; size: once; D: -; V: TRBV15; DNA: TGTGCCACCAGCAGAGAGAGCAGGGTGGGGGTGAACACTGAAGCTTTCTTT; CDR3: CATSRESRVGVNTEAFF
J: TRBJ2-7; size: -; D: TRBD2; V: TRBV4-1; DNA: TGCGCCAGCAGCCCCGGGGCTAGCGGGGACTACGAGCAGTACTTC; CDR3: CASSPGASGDYEQYF
J: TRBJ2-2; size: -; D: -; V: TRBV9; DNA: TGTGCCAGCAGCGTAAGTGGGACCGGGGAGCTGTTTTTT; CDR3: CASSVSGTGELFF
J: TRBJ1-1; size: -; D: -; V: TRBV19; DNA: TGTGCCAGTAGTATCTCCCACAGCACGAACACTGAAGCTTTCTTT; CDR3: CASSISHSTNTEAFF
J: TRBJ2-2; size: -; D: -; V: TRBV6-5; DNA: TGTGCCAGCAGTTCGGGGAACACCGGGGAGCTGTTTTTT; CDR3: CASSSGNTGELFF
J: TRBJ2-1; size: -; D: TRBD2; V: TRBV10-1; DNA: TGCGCCAGCAGTGAACCTAGCGGGGGGGCCGTCTACAATGAGCAGTTCTTC; CDR3: CASSEPSGGAVYNEQFF
J: TRBJ2-7; size: -; D: TRBD1; V: TRBV9; DNA: TGTGCCAGCAGCGAGGGTCCCAGGGGACAGGGCCCACGAATCGAGCAGTACTTC; CDR3: CASSEGPRGQGPRIEQYF
J: TRBJ2-3; size: few; D: -; V: TRBV9; DNA: TGTGCCAGCAGCGCAGGACTGGGCACAGATACGCAGTATTTT; CDR3: CASSAGLGTDTQYF
J: TRBJ1-6; size: once; D: -; V: TRBV6-5; DNA: TGTGCCAGCAGTTCCCGAACACGTCTCAATTCACCCCTCCACTTT; CDR3: CASSSRTRLNSPLHF
J: TRBJ2-3; size: few; D: TRBD1; V: TRBV28; DNA: TGTGCCAGCAGGGCAGGGGGCGCTTCGCACACAGATACGCAGTATTTT; CDR3: CASRAGGASHTDTQYF
J: TRBJ1-5; size: -; D: -; V: TRBV29-1; DNA: TGCAGCCCGAAAAGGACGGGACCCTATAGCAATCAGCCCCAGCATTTT; CDR3: CSPKRTGPYSNQPQHF
J: TRBJ2-7; size: -; D: -; V: TRBV21-1; DNA: -; CDR3: CASSKGEVAGGIPYEQYF
J: TRBJ1-6; size: -; D: TRBD1; V: TRBV14; DNA: TGTGCCAGCAGTCCGAACAGGGGATCCTATAATTCACCCCTCCACTTT; CDR3: CASSPNRGSYNSPLHF
J: TRBJ2-7; size: -; D: TRBD1; V: TRBV6-6; DNA: TGTGCCAGCAGTTCCCAAACCGGGACAGGGACCTACGAGCAGTACTTC; CDR3: CASSSQTGTGTYEQYF
J: TRBJ2-2; size: -; D: -; V: TRBV7-3; DNA: TGTGCCAGCAGCTTAAGACACCCAAAGAACACCGGGGAGCTGTTTTTT; CDR3: CASSLRHPKNTGELFF
J: TRBJ1-5; size: -; D: -; V: TRBV29-1; DNA: TGCAGCGTGGGATGGGGCAGTAATAATCAGCCCCAGCATTTT; CDR3: CSVGWGSNNQPQHF
J: TRBJ2-3; size: few; D: -; V: TRBV2; DNA: TGTGCCAGCACCATCGGATCACCGAGCACAGATACGCAGTATTTT; CDR3: CASTIGSPSTDTQYF
J: TRBJ2-7; size: -; D: TRBD1; V: TRBV5-1; DNA: TGCGCCAGCAGTGTCATCCCGCAGGGGGCTTCGGGCTCCTACGAGCAGTACTTC; CDR3: CASSVIPQGASGSYEQYF
J: TRBJ2-1; size: -; D: -; V: TRBV5-1; DNA: TGCGCCAGCAGCTTTCAGGCAGGGAACTCCTACAATGAGCAGTTCTTC; CDR3: CASSFQAGNSYNEQFF
J: TRBJ2-7; size: -; D: TRBD1; V: TRBV11-2; DNA: TGTGCCAGCAGCTTCGAAGAGGTCCCGGGACAGGGGGACTACGAGCAGTACTTC; CDR3: CASSFEEVPGQGDYEQYF
J: TRBJ2-1; size: -; D: TRBD1; V: TRBV9; DNA: TGTGCCAGCAGCCCGAGGGGTGACAGGGCAGGTGAGCAGTTCTTC; CDR3: CASSPRGDRAGEQFF
J: TRBJ1-6; size: -; D: -; V: TRBV7-3; DNA: TGTGCCAGCAGCTTAATGGGGGCGAATTCACCCCTCCACTTT; CDR3: CASSLMGANSPLHF
J: TRBJ1-2; size: -; D: TRBD1; V: TRBV19; DNA: TGTGCCAGTAGTAAACCCGGACAGGGAGTCTATGGCTACACCTTC; CDR3: CASSKPGQGVYGYTF
J: TRBJ2-3; size: -; D: TRBD2; V: TRBV7-3; DNA: TGTGCCAGCAGCACTAGCGGGGGGCCAGATACGCAGTATTTT; CDR3: CASSTSGGPDTQYF
J: TRBJ1-1; size: -; D: -; V: TRBV6-5; DNA: TGTGCCAGCAGTCGGACGGACCAGAACACTGAAGCTTTCTTT; CDR3: CASSRTDQNTEAFF
J: TRBJ1-5; size: -; D: TRBD1; V: TRBV6-5; DNA: TGTGCCAGCAGTTACTCACTGCAGGGGGCGGATCAGCCCCAGCATTTT; CDR3: CASSYSLQGADQPQHF